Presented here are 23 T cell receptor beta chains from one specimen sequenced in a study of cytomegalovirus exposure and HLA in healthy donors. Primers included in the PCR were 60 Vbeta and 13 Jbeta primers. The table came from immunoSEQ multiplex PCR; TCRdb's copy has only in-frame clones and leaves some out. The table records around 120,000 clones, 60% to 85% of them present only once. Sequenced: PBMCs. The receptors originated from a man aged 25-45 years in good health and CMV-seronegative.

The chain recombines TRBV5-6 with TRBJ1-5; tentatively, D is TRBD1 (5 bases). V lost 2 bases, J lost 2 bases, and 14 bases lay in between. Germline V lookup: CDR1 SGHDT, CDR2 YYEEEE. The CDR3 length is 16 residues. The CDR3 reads CASSFMSIGGNQPQHF. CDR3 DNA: TGTGCCAGCAGCTTTATGTCTATAGGGGGCAATCAGCCCCAGCATTTT.

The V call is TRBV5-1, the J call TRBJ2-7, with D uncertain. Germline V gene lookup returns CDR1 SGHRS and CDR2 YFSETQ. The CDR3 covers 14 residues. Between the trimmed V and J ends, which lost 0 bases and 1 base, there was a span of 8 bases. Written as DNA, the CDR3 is TGCGCCAGCAGCTTGGGGCAGTTTTCCTACGAGCAGTACTTC. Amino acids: CASSLGQFSYEQYF.

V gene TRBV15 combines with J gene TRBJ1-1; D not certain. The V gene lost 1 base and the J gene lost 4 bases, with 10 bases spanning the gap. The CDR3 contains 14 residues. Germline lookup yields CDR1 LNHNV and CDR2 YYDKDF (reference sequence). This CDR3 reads CATSRVLASTEAFF. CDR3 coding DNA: TGTGCCACCAGCAGAGTACTCGCGAGCACTGAAGCTTTCTTT.

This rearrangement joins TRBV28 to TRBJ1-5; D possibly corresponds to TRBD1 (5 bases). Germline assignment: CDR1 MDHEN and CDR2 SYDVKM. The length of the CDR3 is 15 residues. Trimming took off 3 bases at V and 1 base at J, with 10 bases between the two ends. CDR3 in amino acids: CASSLGGVSNQPQHF. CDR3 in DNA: TGTGCCAGCAGTTTGGGGGGGGTAAGCAATCAGCCCCAGCATTTT.

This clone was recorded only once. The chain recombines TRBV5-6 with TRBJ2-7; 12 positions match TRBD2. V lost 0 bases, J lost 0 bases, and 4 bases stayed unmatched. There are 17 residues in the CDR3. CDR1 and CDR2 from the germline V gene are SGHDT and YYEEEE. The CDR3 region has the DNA TGTGCCAGCAGCTTGGCGACTAGCGGGAGCCGCTCCTACGAGCAGTACTTC. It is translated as CASSLATSGSRSYEQYF.

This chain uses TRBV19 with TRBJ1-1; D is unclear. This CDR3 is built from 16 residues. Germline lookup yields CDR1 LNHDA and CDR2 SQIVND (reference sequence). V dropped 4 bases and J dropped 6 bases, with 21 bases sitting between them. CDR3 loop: CASSTPFVGVFAEAFF. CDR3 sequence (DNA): TGTGCCAGTAGTACCCCCTTCGTGGGCGTTTTTGCTGAAGCTTTCTTT.

The CDR3 DNA reads as TGTGCCACCAGCAGAGCGTCGGGTAACTATGGCTACACCTTC. Translation: CATSRASGNYGYTF. The genes are TRBV15 and TRBJ1-2; no definite D call. V was trimmed by 1 base and J by 1 base, leaving 7 bases between them. CDR3 size: 14 residues. From germline, CDR1 is LNHNV and CDR2 YYDKDF (reference sequence). The full variable domain, rest sourced from reference TRBV15 and TRBJ1-2, is DAMVIQNPRYQVTQFGKPVTLSCSQTLNHNVMYWYQQKSSQAPKLLFHYYDKDFNNEADTPDNFQSRRPNTSFCFLDIRSPGLGDTAMYLCATSRASGNYGYTFGSGTRLTVV.

CDR3 in DNA: TGTGCCAGCAGCCCCCCAGGGGGCCAAGAGACCCAGTACTTC. It specifies CASSPPGGQETQYF. The J gene is TRBJ2-5, the V gene TRBV28, with TRBD1 identical over 7 bases. CDR3 length equals 14 residues. CDR1 and CDR2 from the germline V gene are MDHEN and SYDVKM. Losses at the gene ends were 6 bases for V and 1 base for J; bases not matched to a gene: 5.

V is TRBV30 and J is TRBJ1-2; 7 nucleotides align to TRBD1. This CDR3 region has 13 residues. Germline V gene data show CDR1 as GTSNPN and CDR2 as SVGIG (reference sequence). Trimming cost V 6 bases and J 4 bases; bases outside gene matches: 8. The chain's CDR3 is CACTTPGGYGYTF. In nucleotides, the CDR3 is TGTGCCTGTACTACTCCAGGGGGCTATGGCTACACCTTC.

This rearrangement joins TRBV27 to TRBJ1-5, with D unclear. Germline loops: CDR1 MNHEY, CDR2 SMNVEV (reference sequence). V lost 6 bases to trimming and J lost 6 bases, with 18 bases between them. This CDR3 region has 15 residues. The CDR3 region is CASRYADKRVQPQHF. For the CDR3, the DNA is TGTGCCAGCAGATACGCCGACAAACGAGTTCAGCCCCAGCATTTT.

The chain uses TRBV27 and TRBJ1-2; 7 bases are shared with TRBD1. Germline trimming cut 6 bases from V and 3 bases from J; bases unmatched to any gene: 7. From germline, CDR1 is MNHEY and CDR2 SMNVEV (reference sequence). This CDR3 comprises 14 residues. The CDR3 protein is CASSPTGVDYGYTF. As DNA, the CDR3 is TGTGCCAGCAGCCCCACAGGGGTTGACTATGGCTACACCTTC.

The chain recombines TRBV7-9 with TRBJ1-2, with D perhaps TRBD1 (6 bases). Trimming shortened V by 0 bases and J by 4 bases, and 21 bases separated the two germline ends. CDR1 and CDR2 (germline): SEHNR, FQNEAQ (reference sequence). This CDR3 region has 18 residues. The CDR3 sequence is CASSLAPGRAIQGYGYTF. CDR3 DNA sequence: TGTGCCAGCAGCTTAGCGCCGGGACGGGCGATACAGGGCTATGGCTACACCTTC.

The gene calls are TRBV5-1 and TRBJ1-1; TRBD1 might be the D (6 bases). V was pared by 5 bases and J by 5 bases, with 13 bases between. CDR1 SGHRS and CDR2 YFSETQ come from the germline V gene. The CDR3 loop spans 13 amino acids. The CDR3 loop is CASSQSRGTEAFF. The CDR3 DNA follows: TGCGCCAGCAGTCAGAGCAGGGGAACTGAAGCTTTCTTT.

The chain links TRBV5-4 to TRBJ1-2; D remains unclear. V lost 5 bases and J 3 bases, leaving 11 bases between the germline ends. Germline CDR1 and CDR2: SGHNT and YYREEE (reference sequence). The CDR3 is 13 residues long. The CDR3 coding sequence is TGTGCCAGCAGTCCCTCCGAGGACTATGGCTACACCTTC. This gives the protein CASSPSEDYGYTF.

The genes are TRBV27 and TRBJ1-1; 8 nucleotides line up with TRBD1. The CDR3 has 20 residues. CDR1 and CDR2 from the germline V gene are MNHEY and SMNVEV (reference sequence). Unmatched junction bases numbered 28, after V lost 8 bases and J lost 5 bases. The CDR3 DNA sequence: TGTGCCAGCCACCGATTATACCACGGGACAGGTCTAGCAGAATTTACTGAAGCTTTCTTT. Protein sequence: CASHRLYHGTGLAEFTEAFF.

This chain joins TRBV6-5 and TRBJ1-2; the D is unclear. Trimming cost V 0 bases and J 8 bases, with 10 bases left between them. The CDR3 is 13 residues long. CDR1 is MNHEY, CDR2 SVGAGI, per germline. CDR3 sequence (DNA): TGTGCCAGCAGTTACTCGAACATATACGGCTACACCTTC. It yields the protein CASSYSNIYGYTF.

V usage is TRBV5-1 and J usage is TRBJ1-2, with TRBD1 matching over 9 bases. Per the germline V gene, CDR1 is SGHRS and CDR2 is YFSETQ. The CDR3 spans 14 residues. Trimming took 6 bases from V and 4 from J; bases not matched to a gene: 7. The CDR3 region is CASTTDRGGYGYTF. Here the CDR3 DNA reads TGCGCCAGCACGACGGACAGGGGAGGCTATGGCTACACCTTC.

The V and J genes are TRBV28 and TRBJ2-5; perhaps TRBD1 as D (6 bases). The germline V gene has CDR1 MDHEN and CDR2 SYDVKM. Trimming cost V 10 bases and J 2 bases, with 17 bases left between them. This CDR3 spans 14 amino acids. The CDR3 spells CAIHGRDKQETQYF. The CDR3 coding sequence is TGTGCCATCCATGGACGGGACAAACAAGAGACCCAGTACTTC. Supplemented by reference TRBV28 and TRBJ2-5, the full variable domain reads DVKVTQSSRYLVKRTGEKVFLECVQDMDHENMFWYRQDPGLGLRLIYFSYDVKMKEKGDIPEGYSVSREKKERFSLILESASTNQTSMYLCAIHGRDKQETQYFGPGTRLLVL.

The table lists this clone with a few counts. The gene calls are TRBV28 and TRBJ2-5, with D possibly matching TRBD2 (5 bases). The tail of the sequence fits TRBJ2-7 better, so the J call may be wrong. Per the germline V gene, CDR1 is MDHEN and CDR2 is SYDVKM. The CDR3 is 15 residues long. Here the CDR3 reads CASSPLLGSAYEQYF. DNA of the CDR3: TGTGCCAGCAGTCCTCTCTTGGGGAGTGCCTACGAGCAGTACTTC.

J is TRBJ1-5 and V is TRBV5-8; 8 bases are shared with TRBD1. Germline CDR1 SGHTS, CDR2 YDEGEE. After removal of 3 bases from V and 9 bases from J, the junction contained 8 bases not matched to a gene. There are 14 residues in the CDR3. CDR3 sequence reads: CASSSDRGSAPQHF. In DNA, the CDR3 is TGTGCCAGCAGCTCAGACAGGGGATCGGCGCCCCAGCATTTT.

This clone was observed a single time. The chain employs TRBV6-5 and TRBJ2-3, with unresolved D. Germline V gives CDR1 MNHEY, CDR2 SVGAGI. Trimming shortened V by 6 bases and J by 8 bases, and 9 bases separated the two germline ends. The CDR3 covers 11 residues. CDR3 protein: CASSTQTTQYF. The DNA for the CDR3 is TGTGCCAGCAGCACACAGACTACGCAGTATTTT.

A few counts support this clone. CDR3 nucleotide sequence: TGTGCCAGCAGCTTGGGGGCAGGGTATGGCTACACCTTC. It specifies CASSLGAGYGYTF. The chain is built from TRBV7-3 and TRBJ1-2; TRBD1 is a possible D gene (6 bases). Trimming took off 3 bases at V and 5 bases at J, with 10 bases between the two ends. The CDR3 consists of 13 residues. Germline loops: CDR1 SGHTA, CDR2 FQGTGA.

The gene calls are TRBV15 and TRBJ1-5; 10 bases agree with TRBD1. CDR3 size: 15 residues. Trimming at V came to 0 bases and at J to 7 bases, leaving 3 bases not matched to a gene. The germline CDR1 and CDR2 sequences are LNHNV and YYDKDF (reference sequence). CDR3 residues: CATSRETGGGQPQHF. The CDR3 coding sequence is TGTGCCACCAGCAGAGAGACAGGGGGCGGACAGCCCCAGCATTTT.